This TCR beta chain is drawn from a study of early T cells in non-severe SARS-CoV-2 infection. Study context: Alpha and beta chains were unpaired, from unsorted whole-blood bulk RNA.

Each CDR3 protein is one row after TCRdb ran MiXCR on the 5' RACE reads. This sample has 95,000 to 100,000 distinct CDR3 sequences; about 13% occur once, and the top ten carry around 2.5%. Trimming pared 8 bases from V and 7 bases from J, leaving 5 bases between. Germline CDR1 is SGHDN and CDR2 is FVKESK. The CDR3 is 9 amino acids. This receptor was obtained from an adult who was a healthcare worker with PCR-confirmed SARS-CoV-2 infection or an uninfected control (not recorded which). The V call is TRBV14, the J call TRBJ2-5, with D hard to call. Material: whole blood. CDR3 in amino acids: CASPGTQYF. The CDR3 DNA is TGTGCCAGCCCTGGGACCCAGTACTTC.